The 26 T cell receptor beta chains below were found in one sample sequenced in a study of CD8+CD57+ T cells in acquired aplastic anemia. Those patients picked for sequencing had displayed CD8+CD57+ cell expansion on flow cytometry. Investigators profiled TCR beta VDJ and CDR3 from genomic DNA template. One entry per CDR3 protein, called by TCRdb with MiXCR from the reads. The sample holds about 260,000 distinct CDR3 sequences, approximately 80% seen once. Sequences were obtained from sorted CD4+, CD8+, or CD8+CD57+ T cells (not recorded which) from PBMCs. These receptors came from a human donor with aplastic anemia.

This chain connects TRBV7-9 to TRBJ2-1; no definite D call. Germline values: CDR1 SEHNR, CDR2 FQNEAQ (reference sequence). The CDR3 contains 12 residues. The V and J ends lost 1 base and 8 bases respectively, with 6 bases between them. The CDR3 sequence is CASSLVPDEQFF. CDR3 DNA sequence: TGTGCCAGCAGCTTAGTCCCGGATGAGCAGTTCTTC.

V gene TRBV24-1 combines with J gene TRBJ2-1; 9 nucleotides align to TRBD1. The J call may not be correct, given that the DNA end is closer to TRBJ2-7. The germline V gene has CDR1 KGHDR and CDR2 SFDVKD. The CDR3 consists of 16 residues. The chain's CDR3 is CATSIGTGWSYNEQYF. The CDR3 nucleotides read TGTGCCACCAGTATAGGGACAGGGTGGTCCTACAATGAGCAGTACTTC.

Concerning this clonotype: Sequence at one end of the junction differs from germline and may be a read error. This chain links TRBV2 with TRBJ2-3; 7 bases map to TRBD2. CDR1 SNHLY and CDR2 FYNNEI come from the germline V gene. The CDR3 length is 13 residues. The CDR3 here is CASSDGGVKEQFF. The CDR3, as DNA: TGTGCCAGCAGTGATGGGGGGGTCAAGGAGCAGTTTTTC. Looking up the rest from reference TRBV2 and TRBJ2-3 gives the full variable domain: EPEVTQTPSHQVTQMGQEVILRCVPISNHLYFYWYRQILGQKVEFLVSFYNNEISEKSEIFDDQFSVERPDGSNFTLKIRSTKLEDSAMYFCASSDGGVKEQFFGPGTRLTVL.

This clonotype was counted only a few times. V is TRBV20-1 and J is TRBJ2-7; TRBD2 is a possible D gene (6 bases). Per the germline V gene, CDR1 is DFQATT and CDR2 is SNEGSKA (reference sequence). Trimming cost V 3 bases and J 6 bases, with 18 bases left between them. This CDR3 spans 14 amino acids. The CDR3 DNA reads TGCAGTGCTAGTCGGCTAGCGACATTTGGCGAGCAGTACTTC. This codes for CSASRLATFGEQYF.

V and J are TRBV7-4 and TRBJ2-4, with D tentatively TRBD1 or TRBD2 (5 bases each). The CDR3 length is 12 residues. V lost 8 bases and J 14 bases, leaving 19 bases between the germline ends. The germline V gene encodes CDR1 SGHVT and CDR2 SQSDAQ. The CDR3 here is CASGVAGSVEYF. The CDR3 bases are TGTGCCAGCGGAGTGGCAGGGAGCGTCGAGTACTTC.

The J gene is TRBJ2-4, the V gene TRBV11-3, with D perhaps given as TRBD1 or TRBD2 (6 bases each). The CDR3 runs 12 residues. Germline V gives CDR1 SGHNT, CDR2 YENEEA. V shed 5 bases and J shed 10 bases, with 12 bases lying between them. As DNA, the CDR3 is TGTGCCAGCAGCCAAGGCGGGACAATTCAGTACTTC. Translated, it gives CASSQGGTIQYF.

A note on this clonotype: Its ends do not fully match the called genes, so a read error is possible. The chain links TRBV7-2 to TRBJ2-1, with 9 bases lining up with TRBD1. Looked up from germline, CDR1 is SGHTA and CDR2 is FQGNSA. CDR3 length: 15 residues. CDR3: CASSGTGSASNDQFF. As DNA, the CDR3 is TGTGCCAGCAGTGGGACAGGGAGCGCCTCCAATGACCAGTTCTTC. The whole variable domain, remainder taken from reference TRBV7-2 and TRBJ2-1, is GAGVSQSPSNKVTEKGKDVELRCDPISGHTALYWYRQSLGQGLEFLIYFQGNSAPDKSGLPSDRFSAERTGGSVSTLTIQRTQQEDSAVYLCASSGTGSASNDQFFGPGTRLTVL.

The genes are TRBV7-2 and TRBJ1-1; D is possibly TRBD1 (5 bases). Per germline, CDR1 SGHTA and CDR2 FQGNSA. V lost 2 bases and J 8 bases, leaving 12 bases between the germline ends. The CDR3 covers 13 residues. The CDR3, as DNA: TGTGCCAGCAGCTTAACGGCAGGGAGCGAAGCTTTCTTT. Its protein product is CASSLTAGSEAFF.

The genes are TRBV19 and TRBJ2-2; 7 positions match TRBD1. The assigned J gene may be wrong: the sequence end matches TRBJ2-1 better. This CDR3 is 15 amino acids long. Germline CDR1 reads LNHDA; CDR2 reads SQIVND (reference sequence). The CDR3 DNA reads TGTGCCAGTAGTATATCAGGGGGATACTACAATGAGCAGTTCTTC. Protein: CASSISGGYYNEQFF.

The table lists this clonotype with many counts. The chain is built from TRBV29-1 and TRBJ2-1; D gene unclear. In germline, CDR1 is SQVTM, CDR2 ANQGSEA. Trimming shortened V by 6 bases and J by 3 bases, and 3 bases separated the two germline ends. This CDR3 comprises 10 residues. CDR3 bases: TGCAGCGTGGGCTACAATGAGCAGTTCTTC. Translation: CSVGYNEQFF.

The chain carries TRBV9 and TRBJ2-3, with D tentatively TRBD1 (5 bases). The J call may be incorrect, as the DNA end agrees better with TRBJ1-5. CDR1 SGDLS and CDR2 YYNGEE come from the germline V gene. The CDR3 loop spans 14 amino acids. In DNA, the CDR3 is TGTGCCAGCAGCGTAGGGGGACGGAGCAAAGATCAGCATTTT. This sequence encodes CASSVGGRSKDQHF.

A word on this clonotype: The junction shows a germline mismatch at one end, possibly a read error. This chain links TRBV11-3 with TRBJ2-1; D unresolved. The CDR3 has 16 amino acids. Germline CDR1 is SGHNT and CDR2 is YENEEA. The CDR3 region is CASSLDLANGQDEQFF. The DNA for the CDR3 is TGTGCCAGCAGCCTAGATCTGGCAAACGGTCAGGATGAGCAGTTCTTC.

This chain connects TRBV10-1 to TRBJ2-1; 8 bases align to TRBD1. This CDR3 spans 13 amino acids. V lost 6 bases, J lost 9 bases, and 7 bases stayed unmatched. Germline-derived CDR1 and CDR2 are WNHNN and SYGVQD (reference sequence). Here the CDR3 DNA reads TGCGCCAGCAGCGCCCCAGGGACAGGTGAGCAGTTCTTC. Protein sequence: CASSAPGTGEQFF.

J is TRBJ1-2 and V is TRBV5-5; 10 nucleotides match TRBD1. This CDR3 contains 15 residues. After removal of 4 bases from V and 4 bases from J, the junction contained 7 bases not matched to a gene. CDR1 SGHKS and CDR2 YYEKEE come from the germline V gene (reference sequence). The CDR3 reads CASSVDGQGVYGYTF. The DNA for the CDR3 is TGTGCCAGCAGCGTAGATGGACAGGGGGTCTATGGCTACACCTTC.

A remark on this clonotype: As the CDR3 is not closed by the conserved phenylalanine or tryptophan, this likely results from a read error. No DNA is shown, since the ends of the CDR3 on it are uncertain; the CDR3 is the one TCRdb lists. The V and J genes are TRBV2 and TRBJ2-6; the D call of TRBD2 is as the table states it, not checked on the DNA. The CDR3 extends over 16 residues, inclusive of both ends. CDR1 and CDR2 (germline): SNHLY, FYNNEI. CDR3 amino acids: CASPLSGTSGAGPETH.

This chain connects TRBV7-8 to TRBJ2-5; D remains ambiguous. The CDR3 totals 14 residues. Germline V CDR1 and CDR2: SGHVS, FQNEAQ. The germline V and J ends were trimmed by 3 bases and 1 base, with 9 bases remaining between them. The DNA of the CDR3 is TGTGCCAGCAGCTTCTTCCCCAGCCAAGAGACCCAGTACTTC. It encodes CASSFFPSQETQYF.

Details on this clonotype: It is likely a read error, because the conserved phenylalanine at the end of the CDR3 is missing. Because the CDR3's place on the DNA is in doubt, the DNA is left out and the CDR3 is given as listed by TCRdb. CDR3 loop: CASSLGETQNFGP. The rearrangement links TRBV7-6 to TRBJ2-5; no check of the table's D call, TRBD2, against the DNA was made. The CDR3 length is 13 residues, termini included. Germline V CDR1 and CDR2: SGHVS, FNYEAQ.

As for this clonotype: The DNA is left out, because the CDR3 cannot be placed on it with certainty; the CDR3 is given as TCRdb lists it. The genes are TRBV7-9 and TRBJ2-5; the table calls TRBD2, which could not be checked here. Germline V gene data show CDR1 as SEHNR and CDR2 as FQNEAQ (reference sequence). The CDR3 contains 14 residues when both ends are counted. CDR3 sequence: CARQRAREPQYFGF.

The DNA for the CDR3 is TGTGCCAGCACCCACAGACAGGGGTACGACGAGCAGTACTTC. Protein sequence: CASTHRQGYDEQYF. The chain combines TRBV7-2 with TRBJ2-7, with 8 bases matching TRBD1. The CDR3 has 14 residues. Germline values: CDR1 SGHTA, CDR2 FQGNSA. Unmatched junction bases numbered 10, after V lost 7 bases and J lost 5 bases.

V gene TRBV7-2 combines with J gene TRBJ2-5; 9 bases match TRBD1. The CDR3 spans 15 residues. V gave up 4 bases and J gave up 14 bases; unmatched junction bases: 17. Germline V gene data show CDR1 as SGHTA and CDR2 as FQGNSA. Here the CDR3 reads CASSSTPGQGMYGYF. In nucleotides, the CDR3 is TGTGCCAGCAGCTCCACTCCCGGACAGGGGATGTATGGCTACTTC.

Comments on this clonotype: The junction departs from germline at one end; a sequencing error may be responsible. CDR3 DNA: TGTGCCAGCAGCTTAGCGGGAGGACATGCTTCGCAGTTT. Translating gives CASSLAGGHASQF. The chain has TRBV7-8 and TRBJ2-3; possible D gene TRBD2, 6 bases. The CDR3 runs 13 residues. Germline V CDR1 and CDR2: SGHVS, FQNEAQ.

Of note for this clonotype: Its ends do not fully match the called genes, so a read error is possible. V and J are TRBV7-8 and TRBJ2-3, with 7 bases aligning to TRBD1. This CDR3 comprises 13 residues. CDR1 is SGHVS, CDR2 FQNEAQ, per germline. CDR3 in amino acids: CASSFGPKGTALF. The CDR3 nucleotides read TGTGCCAGCAGCTTTGGTCCAAAAGGGACAGCGCTTTTC.

J is TRBJ1-2 and V is TRBV29-1; TRBD1 matches 7 bases. The V and J ends lost 3 bases and 8 bases, in that order; junction bases with no gene match: 6. The germline gives CDR1 SQVTM, CDR2 ANQGSEA. This CDR3 is 12 amino acids long. The CDR3 region is CSVDDRGRGYTF. CDR3 DNA: TGCAGCGTTGATGATAGGGGGCGGGGCTACACCTTC.

This chain links TRBV11-3 with TRBJ2-7, with a possible D match to TRBD1 (5 bases). Germline CDR1 and CDR2: SGHNT and YENEEA. This CDR3 has 13 residues. V was clipped by 0 bases and J by 7 bases, with 10 bases between them. Here the CDR3 DNA reads TGTGCCAGCAGCTTAGATCTGACAGCAGAGCAGTACTTC. It specifies CASSLDLTAEQYF. The full variable domain, completed using reference TRBV11-3 and TRBJ2-7, is EAGVVQSPRYKIIEKKQPVAFWCNPISGHNTLYWYLQNLGQGPELLIRYENEEAVDDSQLPKDRFSAERLKGVDSTLKIQPAELGDSAVYLCASSLDLTAEQYFGPGTRLTVT.

This clonotype was picked up a small number of times. Germline and junction disagree at one end, which may indicate a read error. CDR3 sequence reads: CASSFAPGGAALSF. The CDR3 DNA follows: TGTGCCAGCAGCTTTGCTCCAGGCGGGGCAGCCCTTTCTTTT. The V gene is TRBV7-8, the J gene TRBJ2-3; possibly TRBD2 for D (6 bases). Germline V lookup: CDR1 SGHVS, CDR2 FQNEAQ. CDR3 length equals 14 residues.

As concerns this clonotype: As the CDR3 is not closed by the conserved phenylalanine or tryptophan, this likely results from a read error. The DNA is omitted, as the CDR3 cannot be located on it reliably, and the CDR3 follows TCRdb's listing. This chain links TRBV2 with TRBJ1-2. 16 amino acids form the CDR3, both terminal residues included. CDR1 and CDR2 (germline): SNHLY, FYNNEI. The chain's CDR3 is CASSLGRDTHVFGQST.